This TCR beta chain originates from a study of T-cell memory formation after mild COVID-19. Study-level findings and limits: Mainly in CM and EM were contracting CD4+ clones; CD8+ were in EMRA. Memory from before infection featured some responding clones, which suggests cross-reactive memory joined. Contracting clones, day 15 to 85, had balanced CD4/CD8, and later expanders favored CD4+.

Details on this clonotype: Antigen unknown.

Libraries for TCRalpha and TCRbeta carried sample barcodes and unique molecular identifiers via 5'RACE. TCRdb independently ran MiXCR on the 5' RACE reads; one entry per CDR3 protein. This table holds 110,000 or so distinct CDR3 sequences, 22% found once. The receptor was derived from a man aged 18 to 29 who had mild COVID-19 (a few samples of this study predate the infection). Cell type and time point are not known. Sequencing was done on a sample of PBMCs or a T cell subset sorted from them (not recorded which).

CDR3 sequence: CSANPMRARGYEQYV. The CDR3 nucleotides read TGCAGTGCAAATCCGATGAGGGCCCGAGGGTACGAGCAGTACGTC. The rearrangement joins TRBV20-1 to TRBJ2-7; the D gene is possibly TRBD2 (5 bases). V shed 6 bases and J shed 4 bases, with 22 bases lying between them. The CDR3 length is 15 residues. Germline CDR1 reads DFQATT; CDR2 reads SNEGSKA (reference sequence).